A single sample is the source of the 19 T cell receptor beta chains below, sequenced in a study of T cell responses to AZD1222 COVID-19 vaccine. Measured with immunoSEQ multiplex PCR; TCRdb has only the in-frame clones, and not every one. The sample yields approximately 150,000 clones, 92% seen once. The starting material was peripheral blood, obtained 28 days after the second AZD1222 dose. The receptors derive from an adult who received the AZD1222 COVID-19 vaccine.

The rearrangement uses TRBV6-2 or TRBV6-3 and TRBJ2-7; 8 nucleotides line up with TRBD1. The CDR3 loop spans 13 amino acids. With 6 bases clipped from V and 3 bases from J, the junction kept 4 bases outside the gene matches. Germline values: CDR1 MNHEY, CDR2 SVGEGT. CDR3 residues: CASSLDRGYEQYF. CDR3 sequence (DNA): TGTGCCAGCAGCCTAGACAGGGGCTACGAGCAGTACTTC.

The chain combines TRBV7-9 with TRBJ1-4, with 7 bases fitting TRBD1. The V gene end was trimmed by 4 bases and the J gene end by 0 bases; junction bases not matched to a gene: 2. The CDR3 is 15 amino acids. Germline V CDR1 and CDR2: SEHNR, FQNEAQ (reference sequence). The CDR3 region has the DNA TGTGCCAGCAGCTCCGGACAGGCAACTAATGAAAAACTGTTTTTT. Encoded protein: CASSSGQATNEKLFF.

This chain's CDR3 is CASSLGAGMNTEAFF. The CDR3 nucleotides are TGTGCCAGCAGCTTAGGTGCGGGGATGAACACTGAAGCTTTCTTT. The rearrangement links TRBV7-6 to TRBJ1-1; D gene ambiguous. The germline V and J ends were trimmed by 1 base and 0 bases, with 9 bases remaining between them. This CDR3 is 15 amino acids long. Germline CDR1 SGHVS, CDR2 FNYEAQ.

This chain uses TRBV27 with TRBJ1-5; maybe TRBD1 (5 bases). This CDR3 is built from 13 residues. The V and J ends lost 4 bases and 1 base respectively, with 5 bases between them. CDR1 and CDR2 from the germline V gene are MNHEY and SMNVEV (reference sequence). CDR3 amino acids: CASSYRSNQPQHF. The CDR3 DNA reads TGTGCCAGCAGTTACAGGAGCAATCAGCCCCAGCATTTT.

The V gene is TRBV30, the J gene TRBJ1-2; D is uncertain. The CDR3 sequence is 14 residues long. V was cut by 3 bases and J by 1 base, with 12 bases left in between. Germline V gene data show CDR1 as GTSNPN and CDR2 as SVGIG (reference sequence). CDR3 bases: TGTGCCTGGAGCGCAGGAGACTATAACTATGGCTACACCTTC. Protein: CAWSAGDYNYGYTF.

This chain joins TRBV13 and TRBJ2-7, with 14 bases aligning to TRBD2. This CDR3 has 16 amino acids. Germline V gene data show CDR1 as PRHDT and CDR2 as FYEKMQ (reference sequence). Trimming took 4 bases from V and 4 from J; bases not matched to a gene: 6. CDR3: CASSSYGTSGGYEQYF. The CDR3 DNA follows: TGTGCCAGCAGCTCTTATGGGACTAGCGGGGGATACGAGCAGTACTTC.

A note on this clone: Other DNA sequences within the sample encode an identical CDR3. V and J are TRBV5-4 and TRBJ1-1; D remains ambiguous. The CDR3 is 13 residues long. CDR1 and CDR2 from the germline V gene are SGHNT and YYREEE (reference sequence). Trimming took off 0 bases at V and 0 bases at J, with 3 bases between the two ends. This CDR3 is CASSLEVNTEAFF. CDR3 DNA sequence: TGTGCCAGCAGCTTGGAGGTGAACACTGAAGCTTTCTTT.

The chain combines TRBV2 with TRBJ2-7; TRBD2 matches at 7 bases. This CDR3 has 15 residues. V dropped 8 bases and J dropped 5; count of bases not matched to a gene: 15. CDR1 is SNHLY, CDR2 FYNNEI, per germline. The CDR3 coding sequence is TGTGCCAGCGCCCAACCCGGGACTAACTTCGACGAGCAGTACTTC. Translation gives CASAQPGTNFDEQYF.

The chain links TRBV6-1 to TRBJ2-1; perhaps D is TRBD1 or TRBD2 (5 bases each). V dropped 0 bases and J dropped 4 bases, with 16 bases sitting between them. The CDR3 extends over 17 amino acids. Germline V gene sequence: CDR1 MNHNS, CDR2 SASEGT. The CDR3 DNA is TGTGCCAGCAGTGAAGCTAGCCGGGACCCCCTTTACAATGAGCAGTTCTTC. Translating gives CASSEASRDPLYNEQFF.

The J gene is TRBJ1-4, the V gene TRBV3-1 (or the pseudogene TRBV3-2); 10 positions match TRBD1. The CDR3 length is 14 residues. Germline-derived CDR1 and CDR2 are LGHDT and YNNKEL (reference sequence). Germline trimming cut 3 bases from V and 7 bases from J; bases unmatched to any gene: 2. The CDR3 DNA follows: TGTGCCAGCAGCCACCGGGACAGGGGTGAAAAACTGTTTTTT. It is translated as CASSHRDRGEKLFF.

The V call is TRBV4-1, the J call TRBJ2-3; D gene ambiguous. The CDR3 runs 16 residues. Per the germline V gene, CDR1 is MGHRA and CDR2 is YSYEKL. V shed 4 bases and J shed 2 bases, with 16 bases lying between them. CDR3 in amino acids: CASSPEPFLPTDTQYF. In nucleotides, the CDR3 is TGCGCCAGCAGCCCCGAGCCCTTCCTCCCCACAGATACGCAGTATTTT.

This chain connects TRBV3-1 (or the pseudogene TRBV3-2) to TRBJ1-5; TRBD1 is a possible D gene (6 bases). The CDR3 sequence is 17 residues long. The germline V gene has CDR1 LGHDT and CDR2 YNNKEL (reference sequence). V lost 1 base and J 1 base, leaving 14 bases between the germline ends. The CDR3: CASSQGPGGASNQPQHF. The CDR3, as DNA: TGTGCCAGCAGCCAAGGCCCTGGGGGCGCGAGCAATCAGCCCCAGCATTTT.

Written as DNA, the CDR3 is TGTGCCAGCAGCCAAGCTCGAGGCGGTGATGGCTACACCTTC. This encodes CASSQARGGDGYTF. This rearrangement joins TRBV3-1 (or the pseudogene TRBV3-2) to TRBJ1-2; D unclear. The CDR3 contains 14 residues. Trimming removed 1 base from V and 6 bases from J, with 12 bases in between. Looked up from germline, CDR1 is LGHDT and CDR2 is YNNKEL (reference sequence).

In this sample, this clone turned up once. V and J are TRBV1 and TRBJ2-2; the table's D call, TRBD2, was not checked against the DNA. TRBV1 is described as a pseudogene. The CDR3 has 18 amino acids. Here the CDR3 reads CTSSSPGGARGDTGELFF. The CDR3 DNA reads TGCACCAGCAGTAGTCCGGGGGGCGCACGCGGGGACACCGGGGAGCTGTTTTTT.

The J gene is TRBJ2-3, the V gene TRBV10-3; TRBD1 matches at 7 bases. The CDR3 contains 14 residues. J lost 4 bases, V lost 2 bases, and 3 bases had no gene match. Germline CDR1 is ENHRY and CDR2 is SYGVKD. The CDR3 coding sequence is TGTGCCATCAGTGAGAGGCAGGGGGCAGATACGCAGTATTTT. Translated: CAISERQGADTQYF.

This chain links TRBV6-6 with TRBJ2-7, with 7 bases aligning to TRBD1. V lost 6 bases and J lost 2; bases outside the gene matches: 7. This CDR3 spans 14 amino acids. CDR1 is MNHNY and CDR2 is SVGAGI in the germline V gene (reference sequence). CDR3 region: CASSNRQGPYEQYF. The CDR3 DNA follows: TGTGCCAGCAGCAATAGACAGGGCCCCTACGAGCAGTACTTC.

The rearrangement joins TRBV5-6 to TRBJ2-7, with D possibly being TRBD1 (6 bases). With 4 bases removed from V and 2 bases from J, the gap between germline ends came to 10 bases. The CDR3 contains 13 residues. Per germline, CDR1 SGHDT and CDR2 YYEEEE. DNA of the CDR3: TGTGCCAGCAGCCTGACAGGCACCTACGAGCAGTACTTC. It encodes CASSLTGTYEQYF.

This clone occurred a few times. V and J are TRBV19 and TRBJ1-4, with D uncertain. V gave up 3 bases and J gave up 7 bases, with 12 bases separating them. The V gene's germline CDR1 is LNHDA and CDR2 SQIVND (reference sequence). The CDR3 is 14 residues long. CDR3 residues: CASSIDGVGEKLFF. In DNA form, the CDR3 reads TGTGCCAGTAGTATCGACGGGGTCGGTGAAAAACTGTTTTTT.

V usage is TRBV7-2 and J usage is TRBJ2-1; D is ambiguous. From germline, CDR1 is SGHTA and CDR2 FQGNSA. The CDR3 extends over 13 amino acids. The V gene lost 5 bases and the J gene lost 6 bases, with 11 bases spanning the gap. As DNA, the CDR3 is TGTGCCAGCAGCGCCGCCCCTGGCAATGAGCAGTTCTTC. Amino acid sequence: CASSAAPGNEQFF.